The 5 T cell receptor beta chains listed next were all sequenced from one sample in a study of cytomegalovirus exposure and HLA in healthy donors. The PCR employed 60 Vbeta primers together with 13 Jbeta primers. Measured with immunoSEQ multiplex PCR; TCRdb has only the in-frame clones, and not every one. The sample consists of 100,000 or so clones, 78% of them appearing once. The sequencing sample was made of PBMCs. These receptors were taken from a man under 40 in good health and CMV-seronegative.

This sequence joins TRBV4-3 and TRBJ2-1, with D perhaps matching TRBD1 (5 bases). Trimming stripped 0 bases from V and 3 bases from J, with 12 bases between. There are 16 residues in the CDR3. Germline V gives CDR1 LGHNA, CDR2 YSLEER. The DNA of the CDR3 is TGCGCCAGCAGCCAAGATCCAGGGCCCGGCTACAATGAGCAGTTCTTC. It encodes CASSQDPGPGYNEQFF.

V and J are TRBV18 and TRBJ1-2, with 9 nucleotides matching TRBD1. Germline CDR1 is KGHSH and CDR2 is LQKENI. The junction had 10 bases not matched to a gene; V was cut back by 2 bases and J by 3 bases. The CDR3 consists of 17 residues. The CDR3 region is CASSPKATGGFDYGYTF. CDR3 in DNA: TGTGCCAGCTCACCAAAAGCTACAGGGGGCTTCGACTATGGCTACACCTTC.

V is TRBV7-9 and J is TRBJ2-5, with 7 nucleotides matching TRBD2. Germline V gene sequence: CDR1 SEHNR, CDR2 FQNEAQ (reference sequence). The V and J ends lost 4 bases and 5 bases, in that order; junction bases with no gene match: 4. The CDR3 runs 13 residues. In DNA form, the CDR3 reads TGTGCCAGCAGCTGGGGGGGTCGGGAGACCCAGTACTTC. Translation: CASSWGGRETQYF.

The V and J genes are TRBV6-4 and TRBJ2-2; D unclear. V lost 0 bases, J lost 7 bases, and 6 bases lay in between. The CDR3 is 13 amino acids. Germline V gene sequence: CDR1 MRHNA, CDR2 SNTAGT. The CDR3 DNA reads as TGTGCCAGCAGTGACTCCCGGGTCGGGGAGCTGTTTTTT. Protein: CASSDSRVGELFF.

This rearrangement joins TRBV5-1 to TRBJ2-1; tentative D call: TRBD2 (6 bases). Trimming removed 5 bases at V and 0 bases at J, with 12 bases between. Germline V gene lookup returns CDR1 SGHRS and CDR2 YFSETQ. CDR3 size: 15 residues. The CDR3 sequence is CASRAGGGSYNEQFF. The CDR3 bases are TGCGCCAGCAGAGCGGGTGGGGGCTCCTACAATGAGCAGTTCTTC.